This TCR beta chain was sequenced in a study of cytomegalovirus exposure and HLA in healthy donors. Across the whole study: The study placed about 86% of its approximately 400 genotyped donors in the Caucasian-associated ancestry cluster.

Whole-study findings and limits: Only CMV serostatus was available as immune exposure information.

60 Vbeta and 13 Jbeta primers were used in PCR. Clones were sequenced by immunoSEQ multiplex PCR, and TCRdb holds only the in-frame ones, with some missing. In the table there are tens of thousands of clones, 55% to 85% of which are singletons. The CDR3 loop spans 15 amino acids. V gave up 0 bases and J gave up 3 bases, with 11 bases separating them. Germline V gives CDR1 MGHRA, CDR2 YSYEKL. It was healthy bone marrow donors who served as donors. This clone came up a few times. Its specificity is unknown. Sequenced material: PBMCs. This sequence was found in a woman aged 40 to 55 in good health and CMV-seropositive. The chain employs TRBV4-1 and TRBJ1-2; D is ambiguous. The chain's CDR3 is CASSQEPTDYYGYTF. The CDR3 DNA is TGCGCCAGCAGCCAAGAACCCACGGACTACTATGGCTACACCTTC.